This T cell receptor beta chain was identified during a study of OX40 agonist ivuxolimab in advanced cancers. On the study more broadly: Earlier anti-PD-1, anti-PD-L1 or anti-CTLA-4 therapy was permitted; roughly 40% had received some. Study-wide results and caveats: The authors also found low normalized T-cell clonal expansion in some nonresponders.

The investigators sampled blood at baseline, at cycle 4 day 1, and at cycle 7 day 1. On this clone itself: What it binds is unknown.

Clones were sequenced by immunoSEQ multiplex PCR, and TCRdb holds only the in-frame ones, with some missing. The data hold tens of thousands of clones, with roughly 93% observed a single time. The CDR3 contains 13 residues. From germline, CDR1 is SGDLS and CDR2 YYNGEE. V was clipped by 2 bases and J by 4 bases, with 9 bases between them. This chain joins TRBV9 and TRBJ1-1; D unresolved. This receptor was obtained from an adult with an advanced solid tumor such as melanoma, head and neck, liver or kidney cancer. The input for sequencing was CD4+ or CD8+ T cells sorted from blood, taken in a trial of the OX40 agonist ivuxolimab. Here the CDR3 DNA reads TGTGCCAGCAGCGTTACACCTTTCACTGAAGCTTTCTTT. It encodes CASSVTPFTEAFF.